This T cell receptor (beta chain) came from a study of T cells in Graves' hyperthyroidism and ophthalmopathy. Hyperthyroidism, newly diagnosed and lasting under 2 months, affected patients aged 18 to 65. This clonotype was found many times. CDR3 length equals 14 residues. Germline values: CDR1 SNHLY, CDR2 FYNNEI. V lost 4 bases, J lost 8 bases, and 10 bases stayed unmatched. RNA transcripts were the template for amplifying TCR beta CDR3 regions. TCR CDR3 underwent first-round RT-PCR with the HTBI primer set. Via MiXCR, TCRdb re-called the multiplex PCR reads, giving one row per CDR3 protein. The sample has 500,000 to 600,000 distinct CDR3 sequences, around 42% seen once; the top ten hold around 8%.

The sample taken for sequencing was peripheral blood or thyroid tissue (not recorded which). This receptor was identified in a woman younger than 30 with Graves' hyperthyroidism. V gene TRBV2 combines with J gene TRBJ1-1; 7 bases are a match to TRBD1. This CDR3 reads CASSALETGFEAFF. The CDR3 bases are TGTGCCAGCAGTGCCTTAGAGACAGGGTTCGAAGCTTTCTTT.